In its sample, the clone carrying this TCR beta chain was seen a few times. Its antigen remains unknown. Treatment denoted: approximately nine-day PBMC culture with coronavirus spike peptide pools or control peptides (ViraFEST assay). V gave up 5 bases and J gave up 0 bases; unmatched junction bases: 8. The CDR3 spans 16 residues. Germline V gene sequence: CDR1 SGHVS, CDR2 FNYEAQ. The data originate from a study of vaccination and CD4 T cells after COVID-19. The study sequenced cultured CD4+ T cell DNA using the Oncomine TCR Beta short-read assay. TCRdb re-called the PCR reads through MiXCR, storing one row per CDR3 protein. Seen here are under 20,000 distinct CDR3 sequences, roughly 50% observed once, and the top ten hold 2.5% to 3.5%.

The receptor comes from a human donor who had recovered from COVID-19. Sequencing was performed on CD4+ T cells from blood, cultured in vitro, taken after SARS-CoV-2 vaccination. The genes are TRBV7-6 and TRBJ2-3, with TRBD2 identical over 7 bases. The CDR3 sequence: CASSLGLAASTDTQYF. The CDR3 DNA is TGTGCCAGCAGCCTTGGTCTAGCGGCTAGCACAGATACGCAGTATTTT.